The clone carrying this T cell receptor (beta chain) was seen more than once but under ten times. This sample is part of a study of T cell responses to AZD1222 COVID-19 vaccine. CDR1 and CDR2 from the germline V gene are SGHVS and FQNEAQ. V lost 2 bases, J lost 5 bases, and 7 bases stayed unmatched. The CDR3 is 17 residues long. Sequencing was performed with immunoSEQ multiplex PCR; in TCRdb, only in-frame clones are kept and a portion is missing. The sample contains 80,000 to 90,000 clones, roughly 90% of which appear only once. The receptor comes from an adult in good health. The genes are TRBV7-8 and TRBJ2-2; 11 bases align to TRBD1. The sequencing here drew on peripheral blood, taken on day 0 of AZD1222 vaccination. CDR3: CASSLLIGQGATGELFF. The DNA for the CDR3 is TGTGCCAGCAGCTTACTTATCGGACAGGGGGCTACCGGGGAGCTGTTTTTT.